Below are 14 T cell receptor beta chains sequenced from a single sample in a study of blood T cell repertoires in COVID-19. Assay used: immunoSEQ multiplex PCR; TCRdb lists only in-frame clones, some missing. The repertoire holds roughly 280,000 clones, with roughly 86% as singletons. The sequenced sample was peripheral blood. These receptors came from a man aged 35 to 55 with active or convalescent COVID-19.

V gene TRBV27 combines with J gene TRBJ1-4, with 8 bases aligning to TRBD1. V was clipped by 8 bases and J by 0 bases; unmatched bases: 17. Germline values: CDR1 MNHEY, CDR2 SMNVEV (reference sequence). The CDR3 extends over 19 amino acids. CDR3 in DNA: TGTGCCAGCGGGAACGGACAGGGCCGCCGACCTTCAACTAATGAAAAACTGTTTTTT. Translating it yields CASGNGQGRRPSTNEKLFF.

CDR3 coding DNA: TGTGCCAGCAGTGTACGGCGGGCCTCCTACGAGCAGTACTTC. Its protein product is CASSVRRASYEQYF. The rearrangement joins TRBV2 to TRBJ2-7, with D possibly being TRBD2 (5 bases). The germline CDR1 and CDR2 sequences are SNHLY and FYNNEI. The CDR3 length is 14 residues. Trimming stripped 4 bases from V and 0 bases from J, with 10 bases between. Looking up the rest from reference TRBV2 and TRBJ2-7 gives the full variable domain: EPEVTQTPSHQVTQMGQEVILRCVPISNHLYFYWYRQILGQKVEFLVSFYNNEISEKSEIFDDQFSVERPDGSNFTLKIRSTKLEDSAMYFCASSVRRASYEQYFGPGTRLTVT.

CDR3 DNA: TGTGCCAGCAGTTACCCCGAGAACGAGCAGTACTTC. Protein: CASSYPENEQYF. This chain uses TRBV6-2 or TRBV6-3 with TRBJ2-7; no firm D call. V shed 2 bases and J shed 5 bases, with 7 bases lying between them. The CDR3 length is 12 residues. The V gene's germline CDR1 is MNHEY and CDR2 SVGEGT.

This clone was counted between two and nine times. The gene calls are TRBV5-4 and TRBJ2-2; no firm D call. Germline V gives CDR1 SGHNT, CDR2 YYREEE (reference sequence). The CDR3 has 14 amino acids. Trimming removed 2 bases from V and 2 bases from J, with 7 bases in between. The CDR3 coding sequence is TGTGCCAGCAGCTTTGTCCAAAACACCGGGGAGCTGTTTTTT. Protein: CASSFVQNTGELFF.

This chain links TRBV27 with TRBJ1-4; D is ambiguous. Germline-derived CDR1 and CDR2 are MNHEY and SMNVEV (reference sequence). This CDR3 comprises 15 residues. Trimming left V 5 bases short and J 0 bases short, with 10 bases between. Here the CDR3 reads CASSLKAPTNEKLFF. The CDR3 DNA follows: TGTGCCAGCAGTCTCAAAGCTCCAACTAATGAAAAACTGTTTTTT. Filled out from reference TRBV27 and TRBJ1-4, the complete variable domain reads EAQVTQNPRYLITVTGKKLTVTCSQNMNHEYMSWYRQDPGLGLRQIYYSMNVEVTDKGDVPEGYKVSRKEKRNFPLILESPSPNQTSLYFCASSLKAPTNEKLFFGSGTQLSVL.

CDR3 nucleotides: TGTGCCTGGGGGACAGCGTACAATCAGCCCCAGCATTTT. Its protein product is CAWGTAYNQPQHF. The chain couples TRBV30 to TRBJ1-5, with 7 bases matching TRBD1. The CDR3 runs 13 residues. With V trimmed by 5 bases and J by 3 bases, 4 bases remained unmatched. In germline, CDR1 is GTSNPN, CDR2 SVGIG (reference sequence). Complete variable domain (other parts from reference TRBV30 and TRBJ1-5): SQTIHQWPATLVQPVGSPLSLECTVEGTSNPNLYWYRQAAGRGLQLLFYSVGIGQISSEVPQNLSASRPQDRQFILSSKKLLLSDSGFYLCAWGTAYNQPQHFGDGTRLSIL.

A single count supports this clone. This chain connects TRBV7-9 to TRBJ1-4; D perhaps matches TRBD1 (6 bases). Per the germline V gene, CDR1 is SEHNR and CDR2 is FQNEAQ (reference sequence). V dropped 5 bases and J dropped 2 bases, with 15 bases sitting between them. The CDR3 extends over 16 amino acids. This CDR3 reads CASSPRGGRTNEKLFF. CDR3 sequence (DNA): TGTGCCAGCAGCCCCCGGGGGGGGCGGACTAATGAAAAACTGTTTTTT.

The gene calls are TRBV3-1 (or the pseudogene TRBV3-2) and TRBJ2-1; TRBD2 aligns across 9 bases. The CDR3 is 15 amino acids. CDR1 LGHDT and CDR2 YNNKEL come from the germline V gene (reference sequence). J lost 8 bases, V lost 0 bases, and 5 bases had no gene match. CDR3 sequence (DNA): TGTGCCAGCAGCCAAGAATCTAGCGGGATCGATGAGCAGTTCTTC. Amino acids: CASSQESSGIDEQFF.

The genes are TRBV5-1 and TRBJ1-4, with TRBD1 matching over 10 bases. Germline V CDR1 and CDR2: SGHRS, YFSETQ. The V segment lost 4 bases and the J segment 3 bases; nucleotides outside the gene matches: 0. The CDR3 runs 14 residues. DNA for the CDR3: TGCGCCAGCAGCGACAGGGGGCCTAATGAAAAACTGTTTTTT. It is translated as CASSDRGPNEKLFF.

The chain joins TRBV9 to TRBJ1-2; D might be TRBD1 (5 bases). Germline CDR1 and CDR2: SGDLS and YYNGEE. This CDR3 has 15 amino acids. V gave up 1 base and J gave up 6 bases, with 16 bases separating them. The CDR3 nucleotides are TGTGCCAGCAGCGTATCCGACCGCAGGGAACATGGCTACACCTTC. This codes for CASSVSDRREHGYTF.

In this sample, this clone turned up once. V usage is TRBV7-3 and J usage is TRBJ2-1; 8 bases agree with TRBD1. The CDR3 runs to 16 residues. Germline trimming cut 3 bases from V and 4 bases from J; bases unmatched to any gene: 8. Germline V CDR1 and CDR2: SGHTA, FQGTGA. CDR3 loop: CASSFTGGLGYNEQFF. The CDR3 nucleotides are TGTGCCAGCAGCTTCACAGGGGGATTGGGTTACAATGAGCAGTTCTTC.

This clone was picked up a small number of times. CDR3 DNA sequence: TGTGCCAGCAGCGTAGAGTCGAGCATTGATGGCTACACCTTC. Amino acid sequence: CASSVESSIDGYTF. V usage is TRBV9 and J usage is TRBJ1-2; D not resolved. This CDR3 has 14 residues. Trimming shortened V by 0 bases and J by 6 bases, and 12 bases separated the two germline ends. The V gene's germline CDR1 is SGDLS and CDR2 YYNGEE.

The CDR3 sequence: CVRSLEAAGVNEKLFF. CDR3 nucleotides: TGTGTCAGAAGCTTAGAAGCCGCAGGGGTTAATGAAAAACTGTTTTTT. The chain couples TRBV7-5 to TRBJ1-4; the D call of TRBD1 is as the table states it, not checked on the DNA. TRBV7-5 is described as a pseudogene. There are 16 residues in the CDR3.

The chain employs TRBV3-1 (or the pseudogene TRBV3-2) and TRBJ2-4; TRBD2 matches at 11 bases. V lost 0 bases and J lost 6; bases outside the gene matches: 13. This CDR3 is 19 amino acids long. The germline CDR1 and CDR2 sequences are LGHDT and YNNKEL (reference sequence). CDR3 sequence reads: CASSQEAPRTSGQGNIQYF. The CDR3 nucleotides read TGTGCCAGCAGCCAAGAGGCTCCCAGGACTAGCGGGCAGGGAAACATTCAGTACTTC.